Sequencing of this T cell receptor (beta chain) was carried out in a study of early T cells in non-severe SARS-CoV-2 infection. Points from the study as a whole: VDJdb matches were skewed toward anti-spike CD8 T cell responses.

CDR3 length: 13 amino acids. Germline CDR1 LNHDA, CDR2 SQIVND (reference sequence). With 5 bases removed from V and 2 bases from J, the gap between germline ends came to 8 bases. Each cDNA molecule carried a unique molecular identifier. Each CDR3 protein is one row after TCRdb ran MiXCR on the 5' RACE reads. The profile covers about 50,000 distinct CDR3 sequences, with 12% appearing a single time and 2.5% taken by the ten largest. In its sample, this clonotype was seen a few times. Its antigen is as yet unknown. This sample comprised whole blood, obtained at baseline. The chain recombines TRBV19 with TRBJ2-3, with no clear D. The TCR was taken from an adult who was a healthcare worker with PCR-confirmed SARS-CoV-2 infection or an uninfected control (not recorded which). As DNA, the CDR3 is TGTGCCAGTAGTCTCATCTCCACAGATACGCAGTATTTT. It is translated as CASSLISTDTQYF. The whole variable domain, remainder taken from reference TRBV19 and TRBJ2-3, is DGGITQSPKYLFRKEGQNVTLSCEQNLNHDAMYWYRQDPGQGLRLIYYSQIVNDFQKGDIAEGYSVSREKKESFPLTVTSAQKNPTAFYLCASSLISTDTQYFGPGTRLTVL.